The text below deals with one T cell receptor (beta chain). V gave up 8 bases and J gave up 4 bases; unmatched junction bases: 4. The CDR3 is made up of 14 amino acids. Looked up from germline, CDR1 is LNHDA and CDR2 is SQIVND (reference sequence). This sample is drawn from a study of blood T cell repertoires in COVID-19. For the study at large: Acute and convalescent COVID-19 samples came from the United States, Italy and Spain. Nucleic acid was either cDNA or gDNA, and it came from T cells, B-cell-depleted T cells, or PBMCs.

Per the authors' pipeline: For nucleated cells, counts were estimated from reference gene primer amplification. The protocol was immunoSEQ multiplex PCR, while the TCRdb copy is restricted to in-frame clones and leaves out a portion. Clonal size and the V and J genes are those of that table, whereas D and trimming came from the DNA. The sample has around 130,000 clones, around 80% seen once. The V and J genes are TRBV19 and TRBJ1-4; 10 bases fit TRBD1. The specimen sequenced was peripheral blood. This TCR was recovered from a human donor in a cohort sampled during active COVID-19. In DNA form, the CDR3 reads TGTGCCAGTGGGTGGACAGGGGGTAATGAAAAACTGTTTTTT. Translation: CASGWTGGNEKLFF.